This T cell receptor beta chain is drawn from a study of a mutant IDH1 vaccine in newly diagnosed glioma. Background on the study: Vaccine administration was initiated 4-6 weeks following radiotherapy alone, or with temozolomide cycles. The study's findings and limits: Vaccine-induced immune responses were detected in about 93% of patients.

Germline V gives CDR1 MGHRA, CDR2 YSYEKL. This CDR3 region has 16 residues. V lost 4 bases and J lost 6, with 19 bases in between. The repertoire was sequenced with immunoSEQ multiplex PCR; TCRdb's copy has only in-frame clones and lacks some. The sample records tens of thousands of clones, over 65% being singletons. With regard to this clone: Its antigen is currently unknown.

Sample time point: week 11, during vaccination. The content of each vaccine dose was 300 ug of mutant IDH1 20-mer peptide, and topical imiquimod accompanied it. This TCR derives from a woman aged 18-29 years with glioma. The sample in question was PBMCs, obtained from a glioma patient whose treatment included an IDH1 peptide vaccine. This sequence joins TRBV4-1 and TRBJ2-1; TRBD2 might be the D (6 bases). As DNA, the CDR3 is TGCGCCAGCAGCCTAAGAGGGCGGGGACCGGTCAATGAGCAGTTCTTC. Protein sequence: CASSLRGRGPVNEQFF.